What follows is one TCR beta chain and its context. What it binds is unknown. The record originates from a study of vaccination and CD4 T cells after COVID-19. Across the study: Six men and four women formed the convalescents, two being Hispanic. SARS-CoV-2, HCoV-NL63, HCoV-OC43 and HCoV-229E supplied the overlapping spike peptides used to stimulate cells.

Trimming took off 1 base at V and 1 base at J, with 7 bases between the two ends. Germline V CDR1 and CDR2: SEHNR, FQNEAQ (reference sequence). This CDR3 is built from 14 residues. Oncomine TCR Beta short-read sequencing was applied to DNA from cultured CD4+ T cells. TCRdb recomputed calls from the PCR reads with MiXCR, one row per CDR3 protein. The sample records fewer than 30,000 distinct CDR3 sequences, under 40% being singletons. Time point noted: late sampling 161 to 241 days after vaccination in a few convalescent patients. Noted treatment: roughly 10-day PBMC culture with coronavirus spike peptide pools or control peptides (ViraFEST assay). Every well contained approximately 2.1 million PBMCs, which were grown with around 9.8 IU/ml IL-2 and 9 to 10 ug/ml peptide pools.

This chain uses TRBV7-9 with TRBJ1-1; D remains ambiguous. This clonotype was sampled from a human donor who had recovered from COVID-19. Sample: CD4+ T cells from blood, cultured in vitro, taken about 7 months after SARS-CoV-2 vaccination. The CDR3 bases are TGTGCCAGCAGCTTAGGCATTTCGAACACTGAAGCTTTCTTT. As protein: CASSLGISNTEAFF.